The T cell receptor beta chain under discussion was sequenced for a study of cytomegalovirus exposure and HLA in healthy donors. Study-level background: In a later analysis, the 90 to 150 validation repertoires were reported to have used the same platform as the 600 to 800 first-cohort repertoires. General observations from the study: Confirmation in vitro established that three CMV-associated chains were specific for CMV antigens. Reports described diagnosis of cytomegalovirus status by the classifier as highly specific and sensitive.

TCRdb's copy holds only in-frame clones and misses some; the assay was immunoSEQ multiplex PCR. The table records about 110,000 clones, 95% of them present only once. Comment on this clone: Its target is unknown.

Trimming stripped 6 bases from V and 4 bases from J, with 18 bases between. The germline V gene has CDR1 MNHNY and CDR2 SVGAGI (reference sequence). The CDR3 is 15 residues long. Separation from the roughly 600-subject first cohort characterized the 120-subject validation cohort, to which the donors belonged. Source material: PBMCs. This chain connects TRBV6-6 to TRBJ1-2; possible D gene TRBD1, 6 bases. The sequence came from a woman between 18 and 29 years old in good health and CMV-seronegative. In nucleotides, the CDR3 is TGTGCCAGCAGGCCCGGTGGGGGCTTCGGCTATGGCTACACCTTC. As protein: CASRPGGGFGYGYTF.